This T cell receptor (beta chain) was recorded in a study of post-analysis software for immune sequencing data (dated by TCRdb to the mid-2010s). Context from the whole study: Recorded disease courses included relapsing-remitting, secondary progressive and progressive-relapsing multiple sclerosis, with some patients lacking subtype annotation. The patient repertoires were set against eleven to twelve previously published healthy control repertoires from donors whose ages ranged from roughly 6 to 26 years. A subset of samples was prepared in parallel using single-end sample barcoding, then pooled and co-amplified after Illumina adapter ligation.

Libraries were made using PCR. Sequencing used an Illumina HiSeq 2500. Unique molecular identifiers were incorporated into TCR beta cDNA libraries to reduce PCR and sequencing biases. Every 1 to 10 million input T cells yielded approximately 500,000 cDNA molecules, meaning each molecule approximated one T cell. Patient libraries were prepared and sequenced with the same protocol used for the earlier healthy control dataset. Samples belonging to the same batch were prepared together, multiplexed and sequenced on a shared HiSeq lane. In the paper's pipeline: MIGEC was used to process the raw barcoded reads, and molecular identifier groups with only a single read were discarded before consensus assembly and CDR3 extraction. VDJtools was used for post-analysis of the clonotype tables, with diversity normalized by down-sampling every dataset to the smallest sample size. Repertoire overlap clustering matched CDR3 amino acid but not nucleotide sequences to correct batch-related cross-sample contamination. The public reads were reprocessed in TCRdb via fastp at Q25 and MiXCR, keeping in-frame beta chains. CDR3 protein sequences are deduplicated, and each keeps its most common genes and DNA. The V and J calls come from TCRdb's annotation, not from the publication. The sample table lists more than 450,000 distinct CDR3 sequences, around 34% of them with a count of one. The ten largest clones represent under 7% of the sample.

Of note for this clonotype: Its antigen remains unidentified. Base quality data are lacking; no much larger clone is found one base away.

General study outcomes and caveats: Direct clustering with F measure showed strong co-clustering of samples prepared in the same batch, prompting a batch-effect correction. The multiple sclerosis patient group was slightly younger than the control group. Multiple sclerosis patients had significantly lower normalized Chao1 diversity than controls, a result that suggests substantial peripheral T-cell clonal expansion.

To demonstrate the VDJtools post-analysis software, the study profiled TCR beta repertoires from the peripheral blood of 10 to 15 young patients with multiple sclerosis. The multiple sclerosis patients were children and adolescents between roughly 6 and 17 years of age. The TCR sequence derives from a girl between 2 and 17 years old with multiple sclerosis. Material: blood.

In nucleotide form, the sequence is TGTGCCAGCAGCCCCGACAGGAAGATGGGCTACACCTTC. Its coded protein is CASSPDRKMGYTF. Recombination joined TRBV11-1 with TRBJ1-2; possibly the D gene is TRBD1, per 6 matching bases. The CDR1 and CDR2 encoded by the germline V gene (reference sequence) are SGHAT and FQDESV. From its cysteine to its phenylalanine, the CDR3 spans 13 amino acids. Of the read, only the CDR3 DNA is kept; its 39 bases are in frame from base 1. V lost 5 bases and J lost 8 bases; the stretch between them is 15 bases long.